A single sample is the source of the 27 T cell receptor beta chains below, sequenced in a study of monozygotic twins with inflammatory bowel disease. From the 5' RACE reads, TCRdb lists one entry per CDR3 protein and no DNA. This sample's clone table lists 330,000 or so distinct CDR3 sequences. Material for sequencing was blood. These receptors came from a human donor with ulcerative colitis or Crohn's disease, or a healthy co-twin of an affected twin (not recorded which).

The CDR3 is CASSLVGRSSAFF. This chain connects TRBV5-1 to TRBJ1-1. The CDR3 spans 13 residues. CDR1 is SGHRS and CDR2 is YFSETQ in the germline V gene.

J is TRBJ2-5 and V is TRBV5-1. The CDR3 is made up of 14 amino acids. Germline assignment: CDR1 SGHRS and CDR2 YFSETQ. The CDR3 reads CASRPELGWETQYF. The full variable domain, completed using reference TRBV5-1 and TRBJ2-5, is KAGVTQTPRYLIKTRGQQVTLSCSPISGHRSVSWYQQTPGQGLQFLFEYFSETQRNKGNFPGRFSGRQFSNSRSEMNVSTLELGDSALYLCASRPELGWETQYFGPGTRLLVL.

The chain joins TRBV28 to TRBJ1-1. The germline V gene encodes CDR1 MDHEN and CDR2 SYDVKM. The CDR3 consists of 13 residues. This CDR3 reads CASLAGRRTEAFF.

The CDR3 is CASSLAGVTDTQYF. This rearrangement joins TRBV5-6 to TRBJ2-3. This CDR3 contains 14 residues. The germline gives CDR1 SGHDT, CDR2 YYEEEE.

The chain carries TRBV29-1 and TRBJ1-5. Germline CDR1 is SQVTM and CDR2 is ANQGSEA. There are 13 residues in the CDR3. CDR3 in amino acids: CSVSGASDQPQHF. The whole variable domain, filled in from reference TRBV29-1 and TRBJ1-5, reads SAVISQKPSRDICQRGTSLTIQCQVDSQVTMMFWYRQQPGQSLTLIATANQGSEATYESGFVIDKFPISRPNLTFSTLTVSNMSPEDSSIYLCSVSGASDQPQHFGDGTRLSIL.

The rearrangement joins TRBV29-1 to TRBJ2-3; TCRdb's D gene call, TRBD2, goes unchecked for lack of DNA. CDR3 size: 12 residues. Looked up from germline, CDR1 is SQVTM and CDR2 is ANQGSEA. The chain's CDR3 is CSVDQDGLSQYF.

This chain's CDR3 is CTSSQQSGRGNEQFF. The V and J genes are TRBV1 and TRBJ2-1; TCRdb lists TRBD2, though no DNA is available to test this call. TRBV1 is designated a pseudogene. The CDR3 runs 15 residues.

The genes are TRBV2 and TRBJ1-2; the TRBD1 assignment by TCRdb is unverifiable without DNA. The CDR3 has 17 amino acids. Germline V gene data show CDR1 as SNHLY and CDR2 as FYNNEI. The CDR3 spells CASQVPGALDPYYGYTF.

This chain joins TRBV12-3 or TRBV12-4 and TRBJ2-3; the D call of TRBD1 rests on TCRdb alone, since no DNA is present to check it. The length of the CDR3 is 16 residues. The CDR3 loop reads CASSGPVTLSTDTQYF.

The chain is built from TRBV19 and TRBJ2-1. Germline CDR1 reads LNHDA; CDR2 reads SQIVND (reference sequence). This CDR3 is built from 12 residues. The CDR3 sequence: CASSIGNNEQFF.

The chain joins TRBV7-2 to TRBJ2-2. This CDR3 comprises 13 residues. The germline gives CDR1 SGHTA, CDR2 FQGNSA. The CDR3 protein is CASSLVGPGELFF. The whole variable domain, filled in from reference TRBV7-2 and TRBJ2-2, reads GAGVSQSPSNKVTEKGKDVELRCDPISGHTALYWYRQSLGQGLEFLIYFQGNSAPDKSGLPSDRFSAERTGGSVSTLTIQRTQQEDSAVYLCASSLVGPGELFFGEGSRLTVL.

V and J are TRBV20-1 and TRBJ1-2; the TCRdb D gene call, TRBD1, has no DNA to confirm it. Germline V gene sequence: CDR1 DFQATT, CDR2 SNEGSKA (reference sequence). There are 14 residues in the CDR3. The CDR3 here is CSAPFEWGNYGYTF.

The chain recombines TRBV10-3 with TRBJ1-6. Germline V gene sequence: CDR1 ENHRY, CDR2 SYGVKD. The CDR3 totals 14 residues. CDR3 in amino acids: CAISEWQPLGPLHF.

CDR3 protein: CASSRDNNQPQHF. The chain couples TRBV5-4 to TRBJ1-5; TCRdb reports TRBD1, a call that lacks DNA to check it against. The germline V gene encodes CDR1 SGHNT and CDR2 YYREEE (reference sequence). CDR3 size: 13 residues.

The chain joins TRBV12-3 or TRBV12-4 to TRBJ1-5. This CDR3 has 16 amino acids. The CDR3 spells CASSLGEGLGNQPQHF.

V and J are TRBV5-1 and TRBJ1-1; lacking DNA, the TRBD1 call made by TCRdb goes unchecked. The CDR3 loop spans 13 amino acids. The germline V gene encodes CDR1 SGHRS and CDR2 YFSETQ. CDR3 protein: CASSLGGTGEAFF.

The chain uses TRBV29-1 and TRBJ2-2; TCRdb selects TRBD1, and the lack of DNA leaves this call unchecked. The CDR3 length is 14 residues. From germline, CDR1 is SQVTM and CDR2 ANQGSEA. CDR3: CSVEATGYTGELFF.

V gene TRBV20-1 combines with J gene TRBJ1-2. CDR1 is DFQATT and CDR2 is SNEGSKA in the germline V gene (reference sequence). CDR3 length equals 14 residues. This CDR3 is CSAIPGGAIHGYTF.

V and J are TRBV7-2 and TRBJ1-2; TCRdb returns TRBD1, unconfirmable since there is no DNA. Germline-derived CDR1 and CDR2 are SGHTA and FQGNSA. This CDR3 contains 14 residues. CDR3: CASREGGPGYGYTF.

The rearrangement joins TRBV7-9 to TRBJ2-7; the D gene TCRdb calls, TRBD1, cannot be checked with no DNA. The CDR3 covers 16 residues. The germline CDR1 and CDR2 sequences are SEHNR and FQNEAQ (reference sequence). The CDR3 sequence: CASSQAGTGPPYEQYF.

The rearrangement uses TRBV2 and TRBJ2-5. The CDR3 is 15 residues long. In germline, CDR1 is SNHLY, CDR2 FYNNEI. CDR3 amino acids: CASSEISGEQETQYF.

CDR3 loop: CASSREGMIYNEQFF. The chain uses TRBV3-1 and TRBJ2-1; TCRdb calls TRBD2, which cannot be checked without DNA. Germline CDR1 reads LGHDT; CDR2 reads YNNKEL (reference sequence). CDR3 length equals 15 residues.

J is TRBJ2-3 and V is TRBV7-2; with no DNA, the TCRdb D assignment of TRBD1 cannot be verified. Germline loops: CDR1 SGHTA, CDR2 FQGNSA. CDR3 length: 16 amino acids. This chain's CDR3 is CASSLGSTGKGDTQYF.

This chain's CDR3 is CASTTDRTSLYEQYF. The V call is TRBV12-3 or TRBV12-4, the J call TRBJ2-7; TCRdb picks TRBD1, but there is no DNA to check that call. This CDR3 has 15 residues.

The CDR3 here is CASSYVRGVWETQYF. The gene calls are TRBV6-5 and TRBJ2-5; the TCRdb D gene call, TRBD1, has no DNA to confirm it. The germline CDR1 and CDR2 sequences are MNHEY and SVGAGI. The CDR3 totals 15 residues.

V gene TRBV5-1 combines with J gene TRBJ2-7; as DNA is missing, the TRBD1 call by TCRdb cannot be tested. The V gene's germline CDR1 is SGHRS and CDR2 YFSETQ. The CDR3 covers 16 residues. This CDR3 reads CASSLTAGFVNYEQYF.

The CDR3 here is CASSLGVAGLAGNEQYF. The V and J genes are TRBV5-1 and TRBJ2-7; TCRdb selects TRBD2, and the lack of DNA leaves this call unchecked. The CDR3 has 17 amino acids. Germline lookup yields CDR1 SGHRS and CDR2 YFSETQ.